This note documents a single TCR beta chain sequence. The protocol was immunoSEQ multiplex PCR, while the TCRdb copy is restricted to in-frame clones and leaves out a portion. The sample yields 230,000 or so clones, around 80% seen once. The V gene's germline CDR1 is MNHEY and CDR2 SVGEGT. Losses at the gene ends were 6 bases for V and 2 bases for J; bases not matched to a gene: 10. The length of the CDR3 is 15 residues. These data belong to a study of blood T cell repertoires in COVID-19. This rearrangement joins TRBV6-2 or TRBV6-3 to TRBJ2-7, with TRBD2 matching over 7 bases. The source is a human donor in a cohort sampled during active COVID-19. Material for sequencing was peripheral blood. The CDR3 reads CASSPQLAGPYEQYF. The CDR3 coding sequence is TGTGCCAGCAGCCCTCAATTAGCGGGCCCCTACGAGCAGTACTTC.